The 26 T cell receptor beta chains below were found in one sample sequenced in a study of graft-versus-host responses after intestinal transplantation. Some clones are missing from TCRdb's copy, which holds only in-frame ones; the method was immunoSEQ multiplex PCR. The sample records tens of thousands of clones, 94% being singletons. What these receptors recognize is not known. Source: unstimulated CD4+ T cells sorted from spleen or lymph node cells, taken before transplant. Every receptor here comes from a human donor who was the organ donor for an intestinal transplant.

The chain combines TRBV5-1 with TRBJ2-7, with 10 bases fitting TRBD1. V trimming: 6 bases; J trimming: 3 bases; junction bases outside the gene matches: 6. Germline-derived CDR1 and CDR2 are SGHRS and YFSETQ. This CDR3 is built from 14 residues. The CDR3 nucleotides read TGCGCCAGCACGACCGGGACAGGGGTCTACGAGCAGTACTTC. This translates into CASTTGTGVYEQYF.

This clone was observed a handful of times. The chain joins TRBV6-1 to TRBJ1-3; D possibly corresponds to TRBD1 (5 bases). The CDR3 length is 13 residues. Per germline, CDR1 MNHNS and CDR2 SASEGT. V was pared by 7 bases and J by 8 bases, with 15 bases between. CDR3 loop: CASMKRGSDTIYF. CDR3 nucleotide sequence: TGTGCCAGCATGAAGAGGGGTAGTGACACCATATATTTT.

The chain uses TRBV7-8 and TRBJ1-6, with TRBD1 matching 9 bases. Trimming at V came to 3 bases and at J to 7 bases, leaving 16 bases not matched to a gene. Looked up from germline, CDR1 is SGHVS and CDR2 is FQNEAQ. There are 19 residues in the CDR3. The CDR3 nucleotides read TGTGCCAGCAGCTTGCGGGACAGGGTTGGAGGCACGGTAAATTCACCCCTCCACTTT. This gives the protein CASSLRDRVGGTVNSPLHF. Based on the CDR3 plus reference TRBV7-8 and TRBJ1-6, the full variable domain is GAGVSQSPRYKVAKRGQDVALRCDPISGHVSLFWYQQALGQGPEFLTYFQNEAQLDKSGLPSDRFFAERPEGSVSTLKIQRTQQEDSAVYLCASSLRDRVGGTVNSPLHFGNGTRLTVT.

This chain links TRBV11-2 with TRBJ1-2; 7 bases fit TRBD1. The CDR3 loop spans 13 amino acids. Trimming took 5 bases from V and 8 from J; bases not matched to a gene: 8. Germline V gene sequence: CDR1 SGHAT, CDR2 FQNNGV. CDR3 protein: CASSKDRVFGYTF. CDR3 nucleotide sequence: TGTGCCAGCAGCAAAGACAGGGTGTTCGGCTACACCTTC.

The rearrangement joins TRBV10-2 to TRBJ2-5; D uncertain. With 6 bases removed from V and 2 bases from J, the gap between germline ends came to 10 bases. The length of the CDR3 is 13 residues. CDR1 is WSHSY, CDR2 SAAADI, per germline. CDR3 nucleotide sequence: TGCGCCAGCAGCCCTTCCGGGCAAGAGACCCAGTACTTC. It translates to CASSPSGQETQYF.

The V call is TRBV19, the J call TRBJ2-7; 8 bases agree with TRBD1. Germline CDR1 and CDR2: LNHDA and SQIVND (reference sequence). The CDR3 length is 14 residues. Trimming at V came to 3 bases and at J to 4 bases, leaving 5 bases not matched to a gene. The DNA of the CDR3 is TGTGCCAGTAGTATCGAGCAGGGGGCGTACGAGCAGTACTTC. It encodes CASSIEQGAYEQYF.

The CDR3 DNA reads as TGTGCCAGCAGCCGACAGGGCTCCTACAATGAGCAGTTCTTC. It specifies CASSRQGSYNEQFF. J is TRBJ2-1 and V is TRBV6-4; 7 bases are shared with TRBD1. The CDR3 has 14 residues. CDR1 and CDR2 from the germline V gene are MRHNA and SNTAGT. J was trimmed by 0 bases and V by 6 bases; bases with no gene match: 2.

The chain combines TRBV7-9 with TRBJ2-7, with D unclear. Germline V gives CDR1 SEHNR, CDR2 FQNEAQ (reference sequence). The CDR3 has 12 residues. Trimming cost V 5 bases and J 4 bases, with 9 bases left between them. CDR3 nucleotides: TGTGCCAGCAGCGGAACCGTATACGAGCAGTACTTC. It specifies CASSGTVYEQYF.

The chain employs TRBV5-1 and TRBJ1-2; 8 bases are a match to TRBD1. The trim removed 3 bases at V and 2 bases at J, leaving 9 bases unmatched. The CDR3 runs 16 residues. Germline V lookup: CDR1 SGHRS, CDR2 YFSETQ. This chain's CDR3 is CASSSALTGVNYGYTF. CDR3 sequence (DNA): TGCGCCAGCAGCTCGGCCTTGACAGGGGTCAACTATGGCTACACCTTC.

This chain joins TRBV28 and TRBJ2-1, with 7 nucleotides matching TRBD1. CDR1 MDHEN and CDR2 SYDVKM come from the germline V gene. The CDR3 covers 14 residues. The V and J ends lost 5 bases and 7 bases, in that order; junction bases with no gene match: 8. CDR3 in amino acids: CASSPVSGGNEQFF. The CDR3 bases are TGTGCCAGCAGTCCCGTTTCAGGGGGAAATGAGCAGTTCTTC.

The chain couples TRBV29-1 to TRBJ2-5, with D perhaps being TRBD1 or TRBD2 (7 bases each). The CDR3 consists of 13 residues. With 5 bases removed from V and 11 bases from J, the gap between germline ends came to 21 bases. Per the germline V gene, CDR1 is SQVTM and CDR2 is ANQGSEA. The CDR3 is CSVHRGRAGEQYF. In DNA, the CDR3 is TGCAGCGTTCATAGGGGGCGGGCGGGGGAGCAGTACTTC.

The chain links TRBV13 to TRBJ2-7; D gene ambiguous. This CDR3 comprises 12 residues. In germline, CDR1 is PRHDT, CDR2 FYEKMQ (reference sequence). The germline V and J ends were trimmed by 8 bases and 1 base, with 9 bases remaining between them. Written as DNA, the CDR3 is TGTGCCAGCGGCAGAGGTTCCTACGAGCAGTACTTC. This gives the protein CASGRGSYEQYF.

V and J are TRBV18 and TRBJ2-7, with D possibly being TRBD2 (5 bases). This CDR3 region has 14 residues. Germline V lookup: CDR1 KGHSH, CDR2 LQKENI. Trimming removed 3 bases from V and 8 bases from J, with 17 bases in between. The CDR3 region has the DNA TGTGCCAGCTCACCGACCAGAGGGAGCCCCCAGCAGTACTTC. This gives the protein CASSPTRGSPQQYF.

For this clone: The junction and the germline gene differ at one end; a read error may be behind it. The chain is built from TRBV29-1 and TRBJ2-4; D may be TRBD1 or TRBD2 (5 bases each). CDR1 and CDR2 from the germline V gene are SQVTM and ANQGSEA. The CDR3 sequence is 13 residues long. The CDR3 DNA reads as TGCAGCGTTGTCATCTCAGGAGGACACATTCGGTACTTC. Translated: CSVVISGGHIRYF.

This clone showed up just once. V is TRBV29-1 and J is TRBJ2-7; 7 nucleotides agree with TRBD1. The CDR3 runs to 13 residues. Germline assignment: CDR1 SQVTM and CDR2 ANQGSEA. The CDR3 protein is CSTRTGGSYEQYF. In DNA, the CDR3 is TGCAGTACCCGGACAGGAGGATCCTACGAGCAGTACTTC.

The rearrangement uses TRBV6-5 and TRBJ1-6, with 10 positions matching TRBD1. CDR3 size: 15 residues. J was trimmed by 6 bases and V by 8 bases; bases with no gene match: 7. The germline V gene encodes CDR1 MNHEY and CDR2 SVGAGI. CDR3 sequence: CASGPGQGGNSPLHF. The CDR3, as DNA: TGTGCCAGCGGCCCAGGACAGGGGGGTAATTCACCCCTCCACTTT.

V is TRBV10-2 and J is TRBJ2-7; 7 positions match TRBD2. There are 16 residues in the CDR3. CDR1 is WSHSY and CDR2 is SAAADI in the germline V gene. J lost 0 bases, V lost 1 base, and 6 bases had no gene match. CDR3 sequence reads: CASSEFYSGLSYEQYF. DNA for the CDR3: TGCGCCAGCAGTGAGTTTTATAGCGGGCTCTCCTACGAGCAGTACTTC.

V is TRBV5-6 and J is TRBJ1-1, with D maybe TRBD1 (6 bases). The CDR3 has 13 amino acids. Trimming removed 7 bases at V and 10 bases at J, with 20 bases between. Germline V gene sequence: CDR1 SGHDT, CDR2 YYEEEE. The CDR3 loop is CASWGHSIGGAFF. Written as DNA, the CDR3 is TGTGCCAGCTGGGGACACTCAATTGGGGGAGCTTTCTTT.

This chain's CDR3 is CASSSQQTTEAFF. The CDR3 DNA follows: TGTGCCAGCAGTTCCCAACAGACCACTGAAGCTTTCTTT. The chain links TRBV28 to TRBJ1-1; D gene unclear. Germline V CDR1 and CDR2: MDHEN, SYDVKM. Trimming left V 4 bases short and J 4 bases short, with 10 bases between. The CDR3 runs 13 residues. Variable domain in full (rest from reference TRBV28 and TRBJ1-1): DVKVTQSSRYLVKRTGEKVFLECVQDMDHENMFWYRQDPGLGLRLIYFSYDVKMKEKGDIPEGYSVSREKKERFSLILESASTNQTSMYLCASSSQQTTEAFFGQGTRLTVV.

The chain has TRBV6-1 and TRBJ1-5, with a possible D match to TRBD1 (5 bases). This CDR3 is built from 17 residues. V was pared by 2 bases and J by 5 bases, with 19 bases between. Per germline, CDR1 MNHNS and CDR2 SASEGT. CDR3 amino acids: CASSEQGRPGVYQPQHF. The CDR3 DNA follows: TGTGCCAGCAGTGAACAGGGCAGACCGGGCGTTTATCAGCCCCAGCATTTT.

Only a few counts were recorded for this clone. The CDR3 coding sequence is TGTGCCAGCAGCTCCTACGGACCAGGGGAACCCCTCCACTTT. Protein sequence: CASSSYGPGEPLHF. The gene calls are TRBV7-2 and TRBJ1-6; tentative D call: TRBD1 (6 bases). Germline V CDR1 and CDR2: SGHTA, FQGNSA. The CDR3 loop spans 14 amino acids. V was cut by 4 bases and J by 12 bases, with 16 bases left in between.

The rearrangement uses TRBV12-5 and TRBJ2-1; D is uncertain. The germline V and J ends were trimmed by 5 bases and 2 bases, with 1 base remaining between them. Germline V gives CDR1 LGHNT, CDR2 FRNRAP. The CDR3 covers 11 residues. The CDR3 spells CASGTYNEQFF. The CDR3, as DNA: TGTGCTAGTGGTACCTACAATGAGCAGTTCTTC. The full variable domain, its missing parts supplied by reference TRBV12-5 and TRBJ2-1, is DARVTQTPRHKVTEMGQEVTMRCQPILGHNTVFWYRQTMMQGLELLAYFRNRAPLDDSGMPKDRFSAEMPDATLATLKIQPSEPRDSAVYFCASGTYNEQFFGPGTRLTVL.

V is TRBV10-3 and J is TRBJ2-2; a weak D match, TRBD1 (5 bases). CDR1 and CDR2 (germline): ENHRY, SYGVKD. This CDR3 region has 16 residues. Trimming shortened V by 0 bases and J by 5 bases, and 13 bases separated the two germline ends. The CDR3 reads CAISESSQGFTGELFF. The DNA of the CDR3 is TGTGCCATCAGTGAGTCAAGCCAGGGATTTACCGGGGAGCTGTTTTTT.

This chain uses TRBV10-3 with TRBJ1-3, with no clear D. Germline V CDR1 and CDR2: ENHRY, SYGVKD. The V end lost 5 bases, the J end lost 4 bases, and 3 bases lay between the germline ends. The CDR3 length is 11 residues. The CDR3 protein is CAISSGNTIYF. CDR3 DNA sequence: TGTGCCATCAGTTCAGGAAACACCATATATTTT.

J is TRBJ2-1 and V is TRBV10-3, with D perhaps TRBD1 (7 bases). The CDR3 runs to 14 residues. The germline V and J ends were trimmed by 7 bases and 3 bases, with 13 bases remaining between them. The germline CDR1 and CDR2 sequences are ENHRY and SYGVKD. The CDR3 DNA reads as TGTGCCATCAAAGGAGGGGGCGACTACAATGAGCAGTTCTTC. This sequence encodes CAIKGGGDYNEQFF.

The chain couples TRBV29-1 to TRBJ1-5; perhaps TRBD1 as D (6 bases). The V gene lost 4 bases and the J gene lost 0 bases, with 7 bases spanning the gap. This CDR3 comprises 13 residues. CDR1 is SQVTM and CDR2 is ANQGSEA in the germline V gene. The CDR3 protein is CSVAGDSNQPQHF. In DNA form, the CDR3 reads TGCAGCGTTGCAGGGGATAGCAATCAGCCCCAGCATTTT.